The subject of this entry is one T cell receptor (beta chain). The data derive from a study of T cells in Graves' hyperthyroidism and ophthalmopathy. Turning to the study itself: Peripheral blood draws took place at initial diagnosis, ahead of any treatment.

From more than 9.5 ml of fresh peripheral blood, PBMCs were isolated. Researchers took RNA transcripts and amplified the TCR beta CDR3 regions from them. First-round RT-PCR of the TCR CDR3 relied on the HTBI primer set. Each CDR3 protein is one row after TCRdb ran MiXCR on the multiplex PCR reads. This repertoire shows approximately 380,000 distinct CDR3 sequences, approximately 18% found once; its top ten account for 35% to 45%. This sequence was found in a young man with Graves' ophthalmopathy. The sample comprised blood.

CDR3 coding DNA: TGTGCCAGCAGTTCCCCGGCTATGGAACTGTTTTTT. This encodes CASSSPAMELFF. The rearrangement uses TRBV12-3 or TRBV12-4 and TRBJ1-4; D is unclear. The length of the CDR3 is 12 residues. V was shortened by 4 bases and J by 12 bases, with 12 bases between the two germline ends.